This T cell receptor beta chain was recovered during a study of radiation and T cells in renal cell carcinoma. Time point defined: blood 4 weeks post-SBRT, at nephrectomy. The treatment denotes: 15 Gy SBRT to primary tumor, nephrectomy 4 weeks later. The V end was cut by 4 bases, the J end by 2 bases, with 14 bases between. The CDR3 sequence is 15 residues long. CDR1 MGHRA and CDR2 YSYEKL come from the germline V gene. The table came from immunoSEQ multiplex PCR; TCRdb's copy has only in-frame clones and leaves some out. Of about 83,000 clones in the sample, around 78% were seen once. This TCR derives from a woman in her sixties with renal cell carcinoma. The rearrangement joins TRBV4-1 to TRBJ1-1, with D possibly matching TRBD1 (6 bases). Sequencing was performed on blood, taken from a patient whose treatment included radiotherapy and nephrectomy. The CDR3 sequence is CASSLRGGANTEAFF. CDR3 nucleotide sequence: TGCGCCAGCAGCCTCCGAGGGGGGGCCAACACTGAAGCTTTCTTT.